This TCR beta chain derives from a study of CD4 T cell repertoires in COVID-19. Study-level background: Other coronavirus spike proteins restimulated relabeled CFSE-low cells expanded with IL-2 for approximately 9 days.

Study-wide results and caveats: Suggested intraclonal diversification: top SARS-CoV-2-reactive clonotypes appeared in two or three memory subsets. Between about 7 and 28% of SARS-CoV-2 clonotypes also appeared in SARS-CoV and/or HKU1 spike cultures.

V lost 2 bases to trimming and J lost 5 bases, with 9 bases between them. Germline CDR1 is ENHRY and CDR2 is SYGVKD. This CDR3 is 14 amino acids long. Points on this clone: The antigen is undetermined.

Sequencing was performed with immunoSEQ multiplex PCR; in TCRdb, only in-frame clones are kept and a portion is missing. This sample has several thousand clones, with approximately 80% found just once. Sequencing was done directly on freshly isolated, uncultured memory T cells. The sequenced sample was effector memory CD4+ T cells from blood, obtained before the COVID-19 pandemic. The source is a human donor who had COVID-19. The gene calls are TRBV10-3 and TRBJ2-2; no reliable D call. The CDR3 DNA reads TGTGCCATCAGTGAGGCCCACTCAACCGGGGAGCTGTTTTTT. Its translation is CAISEAHSTGELFF.